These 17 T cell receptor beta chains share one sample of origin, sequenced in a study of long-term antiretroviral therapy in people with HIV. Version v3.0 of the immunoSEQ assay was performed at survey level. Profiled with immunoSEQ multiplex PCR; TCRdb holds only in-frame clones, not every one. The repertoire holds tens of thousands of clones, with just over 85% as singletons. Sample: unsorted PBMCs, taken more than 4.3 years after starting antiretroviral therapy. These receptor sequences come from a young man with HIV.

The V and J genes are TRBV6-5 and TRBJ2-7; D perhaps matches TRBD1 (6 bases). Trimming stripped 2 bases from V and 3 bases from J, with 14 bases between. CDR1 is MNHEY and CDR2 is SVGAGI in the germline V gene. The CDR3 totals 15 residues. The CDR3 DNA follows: TGTGCCAGCAGTTACACCGGACAGCTTGGCTACGAGCAGTACTTC. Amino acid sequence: CASSYTGQLGYEQYF.

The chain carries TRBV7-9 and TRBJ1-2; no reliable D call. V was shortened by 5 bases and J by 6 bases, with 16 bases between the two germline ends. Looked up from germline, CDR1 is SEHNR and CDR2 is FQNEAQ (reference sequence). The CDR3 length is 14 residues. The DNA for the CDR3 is TGTGCCAGCAGCCCCCGAAGGGATCCGCATGGCTACACCTTC. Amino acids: CASSPRRDPHGYTF.

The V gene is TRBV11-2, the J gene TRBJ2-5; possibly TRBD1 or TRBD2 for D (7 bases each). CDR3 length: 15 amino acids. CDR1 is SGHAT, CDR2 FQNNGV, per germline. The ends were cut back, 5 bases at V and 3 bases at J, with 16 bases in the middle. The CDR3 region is CASSPYPGGEETQYF. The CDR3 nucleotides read TGTGCCAGCAGCCCCTATCCAGGGGGGGAAGAGACCCAGTACTTC.

The chain's CDR3 is CASGGETGSGYEQYF. In nucleotides, the CDR3 is TGTGCCAGCGGGGGCGAGACAGGCAGTGGCTACGAGCAGTACTTC. The rearrangement uses TRBV2 and TRBJ2-7, with D perhaps TRBD1 (6 bases). Germline V gene lookup returns CDR1 SNHLY and CDR2 FYNNEI. V shed 8 bases and J shed 3 bases, with 20 bases lying between them. The CDR3 is 15 amino acids.

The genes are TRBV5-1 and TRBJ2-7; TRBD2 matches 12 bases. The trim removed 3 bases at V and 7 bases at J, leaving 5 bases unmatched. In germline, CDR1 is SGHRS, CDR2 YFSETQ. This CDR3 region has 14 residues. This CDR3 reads CASSSTSGSREQYF. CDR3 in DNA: TGCGCCAGCAGCTCGACTAGCGGGAGTCGAGAGCAGTACTTC.

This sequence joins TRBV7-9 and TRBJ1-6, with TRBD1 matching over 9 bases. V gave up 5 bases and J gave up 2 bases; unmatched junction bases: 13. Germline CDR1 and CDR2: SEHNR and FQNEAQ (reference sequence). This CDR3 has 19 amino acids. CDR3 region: CASSPIEGTGITYNSPLHF. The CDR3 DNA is TGTGCCAGCAGCCCCATCGAGGGGACAGGGATCACCTATAATTCACCCCTCCACTTT.

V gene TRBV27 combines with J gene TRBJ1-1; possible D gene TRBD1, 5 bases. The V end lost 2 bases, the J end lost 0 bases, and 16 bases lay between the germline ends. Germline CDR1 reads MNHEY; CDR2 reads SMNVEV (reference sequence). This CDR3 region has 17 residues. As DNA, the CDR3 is TGTGCCAGCAGTTTAGGGCCAGGGCGGAGAATGAACACTGAAGCTTTCTTT. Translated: CASSLGPGRRMNTEAFF.

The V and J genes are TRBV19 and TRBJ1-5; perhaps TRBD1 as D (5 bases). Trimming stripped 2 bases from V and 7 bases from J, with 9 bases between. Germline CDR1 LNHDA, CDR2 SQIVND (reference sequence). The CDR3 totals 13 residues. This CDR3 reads CASSISGQQPQHF. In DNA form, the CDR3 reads TGTGCCAGTAGTATATCAGGGCAACAGCCCCAGCATTTT. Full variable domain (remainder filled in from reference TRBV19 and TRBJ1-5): DGGITQSPKYLFRKEGQNVTLSCEQNLNHDAMYWYRQDPGQGLRLIYYSQIVNDFQKGDIAEGYSVSREKKESFPLTVTSAQKNPTAFYLCASSISGQQPQHFGDGTRLSIL.

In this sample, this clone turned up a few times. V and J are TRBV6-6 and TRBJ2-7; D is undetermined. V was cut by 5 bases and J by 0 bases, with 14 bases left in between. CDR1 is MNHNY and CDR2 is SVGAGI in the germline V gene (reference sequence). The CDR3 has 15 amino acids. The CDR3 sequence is CASSRTGPSSYEQYF. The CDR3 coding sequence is TGTGCCAGCAGTCGTACCGGGCCCAGCTCCTACGAGCAGTACTTC.

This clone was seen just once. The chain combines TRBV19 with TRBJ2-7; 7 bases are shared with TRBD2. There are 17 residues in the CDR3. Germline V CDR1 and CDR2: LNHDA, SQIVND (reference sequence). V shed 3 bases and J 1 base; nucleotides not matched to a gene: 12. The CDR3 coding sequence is TGTGCCAGTAGTATTTTGGGCGGCGGGAGTCTGTCCTACGAGCAGTACTTC. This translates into CASSILGGGSLSYEQYF.

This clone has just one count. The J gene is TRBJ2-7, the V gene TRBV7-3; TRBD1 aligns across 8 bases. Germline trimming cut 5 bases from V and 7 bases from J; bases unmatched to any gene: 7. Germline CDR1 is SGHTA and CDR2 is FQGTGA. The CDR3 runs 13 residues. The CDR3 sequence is CASSPQGAGEQYF. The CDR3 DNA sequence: TGTGCCAGCAGCCCCCAGGGGGCGGGTGAGCAGTACTTC. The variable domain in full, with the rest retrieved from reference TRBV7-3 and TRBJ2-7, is GAGVSQTPSNKVTEKGKYVELRCDPISGHTALYWYRQSLGQGPEFLIYFQGTGAADDSGLPNDRFFAVRPEGSVSTLKIQRTERGDSAVYLCASSPQGAGEQYFGPGTRLTVT.

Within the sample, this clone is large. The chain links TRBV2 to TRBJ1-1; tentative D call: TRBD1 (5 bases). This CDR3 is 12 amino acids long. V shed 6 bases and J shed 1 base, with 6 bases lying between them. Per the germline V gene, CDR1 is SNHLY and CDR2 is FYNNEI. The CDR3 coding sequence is TGTGCCAGCAGCGGGGGGAACACTGAAGCTTTCTTT. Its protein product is CASSGGNTEAFF. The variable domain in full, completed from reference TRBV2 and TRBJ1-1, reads EPEVTQTPSHQVTQMGQEVILRCVPISNHLYFYWYRQILGQKVEFLVSFYNNEISEKSEIFDDQFSVERPDGSNFTLKIRSTKLEDSAMYFCASSGGNTEAFFGQGTRLTVV.

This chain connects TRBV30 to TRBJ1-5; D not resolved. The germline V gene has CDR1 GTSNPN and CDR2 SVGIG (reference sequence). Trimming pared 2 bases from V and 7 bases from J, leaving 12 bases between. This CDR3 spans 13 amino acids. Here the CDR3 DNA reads TGTGCCTGGAGTTCTGGACTGAGCCAGCCCCAGCATTTT. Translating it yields CAWSSGLSQPQHF.

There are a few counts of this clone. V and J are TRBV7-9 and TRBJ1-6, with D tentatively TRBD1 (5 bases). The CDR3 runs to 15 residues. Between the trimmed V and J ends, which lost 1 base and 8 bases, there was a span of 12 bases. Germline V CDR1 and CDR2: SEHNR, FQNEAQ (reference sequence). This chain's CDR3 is CASSLGRAPDSPLHF. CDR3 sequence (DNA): TGTGCCAGCAGCTTAGGCAGGGCTCCGGATTCACCCCTCCACTTT.

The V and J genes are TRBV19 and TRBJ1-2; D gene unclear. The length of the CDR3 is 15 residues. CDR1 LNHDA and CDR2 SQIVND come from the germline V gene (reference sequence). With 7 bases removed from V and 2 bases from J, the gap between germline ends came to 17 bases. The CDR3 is CASTRGGLGNYGYTF. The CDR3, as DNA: TGTGCCAGTACGCGGGGTGGATTGGGGAACTATGGCTACACCTTC. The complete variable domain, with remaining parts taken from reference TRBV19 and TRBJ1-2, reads DGGITQSPKYLFRKEGQNVTLSCEQNLNHDAMYWYRQDPGQGLRLIYYSQIVNDFQKGDIAEGYSVSREKKESFPLTVTSAQKNPTAFYLCASTRGGLGNYGYTFGSGTRLTVV.

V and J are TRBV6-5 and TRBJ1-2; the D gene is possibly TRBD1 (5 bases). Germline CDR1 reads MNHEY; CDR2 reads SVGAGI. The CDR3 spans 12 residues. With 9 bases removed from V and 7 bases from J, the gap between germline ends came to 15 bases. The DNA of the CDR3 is TGTGCCAGTCGAATCGGGGCGTCTGGCTACACCTTC. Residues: CASRIGASGYTF.

CDR3 DNA: TGTGCCATCGGTGCAACTAATGAAAAACTGTTTTTT. Translated, it gives CAIGATNEKLFF. The chain links TRBV10-3 to TRBJ1-4, with unresolved D. The length of the CDR3 is 12 residues. The germline CDR1 and CDR2 sequences are ENHRY and SYGVKD. V was cut by 8 bases and J by 0 bases, with 4 bases left in between.